The clone carrying this TCR beta chain was counted a few times. V lost 0 bases and J lost 7, with 13 bases in between. The CDR3 is 15 amino acids. CDR1 is SGHAT, CDR2 FQNNGV, per germline. Measured with immunoSEQ multiplex PCR; TCRdb has only the in-frame clones, and not every one. The profile shows more than 130,000 clones, about 80% of them singletons. This sample stems from a study of blood T cell repertoires in COVID-19. About the study: Sample material is recorded as cDNA or gDNA derived from T cells, B-cell-depleted T cells, or PBMCs.

Sequences were obtained from peripheral blood. The TCR originated in a human donor in a cohort sampled during active COVID-19. The chain carries TRBV11-2 and TRBJ1-5, with D maybe TRBD1 (5 bases). The CDR3 region is CASSLDLGEAQPQHF. As DNA, the CDR3 is TGTGCCAGCAGCTTAGATTTAGGGGAAGCACAGCCCCAGCATTTT.